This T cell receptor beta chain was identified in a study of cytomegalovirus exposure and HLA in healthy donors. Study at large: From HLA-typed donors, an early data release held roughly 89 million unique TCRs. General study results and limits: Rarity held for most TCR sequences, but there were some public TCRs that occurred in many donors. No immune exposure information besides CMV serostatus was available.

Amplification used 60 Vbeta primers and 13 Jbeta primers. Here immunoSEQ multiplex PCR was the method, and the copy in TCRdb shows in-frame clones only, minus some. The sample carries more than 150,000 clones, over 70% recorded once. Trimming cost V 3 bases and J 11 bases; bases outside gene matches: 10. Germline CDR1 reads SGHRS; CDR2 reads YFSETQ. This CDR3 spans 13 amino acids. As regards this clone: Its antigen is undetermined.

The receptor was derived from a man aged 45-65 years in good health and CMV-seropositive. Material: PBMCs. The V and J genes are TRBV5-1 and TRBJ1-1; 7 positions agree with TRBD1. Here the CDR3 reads CASSWDSGGEAFF. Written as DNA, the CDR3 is TGCGCCAGCAGCTGGGACAGCGGAGGTGAGGCTTTCTTT.